The 26 T cell receptor beta chains in this list originate from one sample, sequenced in a study of T cells expressing NK-cell markers. TCRdb re-called the 5' RACE reads and catalogs CDR3 proteins one per entry, DNA excluded. This sample carries 400,000 to 450,000 distinct CDR3 sequences, with 7.3% going to the ten biggest clones. The sample comprised blood T cells: a sorted CD56 or NKG2C T cell subset, CD4+ or CD8+ T cells, or bulk PBMC T cells (not recorded which). These receptor sequences come from a woman between 18 and 70 years old in good health.

This sequence joins TRBV12-3 or TRBV12-4 and TRBJ2-7; the D call of TRBD2 rests on TCRdb alone, since no DNA is present to check it. The CDR3 contains 15 residues. CDR3 sequence: CASSKGLAGDIEQYF.

The rearrangement joins TRBV29-1 to TRBJ2-3; TCRdb lists TRBD1, though no DNA is available to test this call. The germline V gene encodes CDR1 SQVTM and CDR2 ANQGSEA. The CDR3 covers 13 residues. Here the CDR3 reads CSGRDTRWDTQYF.

The chain links TRBV25-1 to TRBJ1-2; TCRdb calls TRBD1, which cannot be checked without DNA. Germline CDR1 is MGHDK and CDR2 is SYGVNS. The CDR3 spans 13 residues. CDR3 sequence: CASGQDRPYGYTF.

V usage is TRBV6-1 and J usage is TRBJ2-1; TCRdb reports TRBD1, a call that lacks DNA to check it against. The CDR3 runs to 13 residues. Germline V gene data show CDR1 as MNHNS and CDR2 as SASEGT. The CDR3: CAARGDVANEQFF.

The V and J genes are TRBV12-3 or TRBV12-4 and TRBJ1-5; TCRdb calls TRBD1, which cannot be checked without DNA. The CDR3 is made up of 14 amino acids. The chain's CDR3 is CASRQWTGDQPQHF.

This sequence joins TRBV14 and TRBJ1-6; TCRdb outputs TRBD1, but without DNA this stays unchecked. Looked up from germline, CDR1 is SGHDN and CDR2 is FVKESK. CDR3 length: 15 residues. The chain's CDR3 is CASSQDGRGNSPLHF.

The chain has TRBV12-3 or TRBV12-4 and TRBJ2-1; TCRdb names TRBD2, which stays unverified in the absence of DNA. The CDR3 sequence is 15 residues long. CDR3 protein: CASSPTGAPGLPQFF.

The V gene is TRBV6-2 or TRBV6-3, the J gene TRBJ2-7; the TCRdb D gene call, TRBD1, has no DNA to confirm it. The CDR3 covers 14 residues. Germline V gene lookup returns CDR1 MNHEY and CDR2 SVGEGT. CDR3 loop: CASSSGGTHYEQYF.

V usage is TRBV12-3 or TRBV12-4 and J usage is TRBJ1-1; TCRdb outputs TRBD1, but without DNA this stays unchecked. The length of the CDR3 is 14 residues. This chain's CDR3 is CASSLRRGRTEAFF.

The genes are TRBV5-4 and TRBJ2-7; TCRdb's D call, TRBD2, is unchecked because there is no DNA. Germline V gene sequence: CDR1 SGHNT, CDR2 YYREEE (reference sequence). The CDR3 length is 16 residues. The CDR3 sequence is CASSLPASEPTYEQYF. Supplemented by reference TRBV5-4 and TRBJ2-7, the full variable domain reads ETGVTQSPTHLIKTRGQQVTLRCSSQSGHNTVSWYQQALGQGPQFIFQYYREEENGRGNFPPRFSGLQFPNYSSELNVNALELDDSALYLCASSLPASEPTYEQYFGPGTRLTVT.

This chain uses TRBV4-1 with TRBJ1-2. CDR1 and CDR2 from the germline V gene are MGHRA and YSYEKL. The CDR3 runs 14 residues. This CDR3 is CASSQEGFYRGYTF.

The chain carries TRBV5-1 and TRBJ1-1; TCRdb lists TRBD1, though no DNA is available to test this call. The length of the CDR3 is 13 residues. Germline V gene data show CDR1 as SGHRS and CDR2 as YFSETQ. CDR3 protein: CASSLDPGAEAFF.

The chain couples TRBV7-2 to TRBJ1-5. CDR1 is SGHTA, CDR2 FQGNSA, per germline. This CDR3 is built from 15 residues. CDR3 sequence reads: CASSLVRQDNQPQHF.

The rearrangement links TRBV29-1 to TRBJ1-5; TCRdb's D call, TRBD1, is unchecked because there is no DNA. The CDR3 is made up of 13 amino acids. Germline V gives CDR1 SQVTM, CDR2 ANQGSEA. CDR3 loop: CSVEDRGGQPQHF.

The chain employs TRBV20-1 and TRBJ2-4. CDR3 length: 13 amino acids. Germline CDR1 is DFQATT and CDR2 is SNEGSKA (reference sequence). The chain's CDR3 is CSARGQQINIQYF.

The chain couples TRBV29-1 to TRBJ1-1; the TRBD1 assignment by TCRdb is unverifiable without DNA. The CDR3 length is 12 residues. Per germline, CDR1 SQVTM and CDR2 ANQGSEA. CDR3 region: CSVGRTDTEAFF.

The chain's CDR3 is CASGLGGTGTDTQYF. The chain links TRBV12-5 to TRBJ2-3; TCRdb reports TRBD1, a call that lacks DNA to check it against. Germline CDR1 LGHNT, CDR2 FRNRAP. CDR3 length equals 15 residues.

The J gene is TRBJ2-2, the V gene TRBV7-2; the TRBD2 assignment by TCRdb is unverifiable without DNA. This CDR3 has 16 amino acids. In germline, CDR1 is SGHTA, CDR2 FQGNSA. The CDR3: CASSSLAGWNTGELFF.

V usage is TRBV15 and J usage is TRBJ2-2. The germline CDR1 and CDR2 sequences are LNHNV and YYDKDF (reference sequence). The CDR3 consists of 12 residues. CDR3 sequence reads: CATSRSAGELFF.

The rearrangement links TRBV7-2 to TRBJ1-1. Germline CDR1 and CDR2: SGHTA and FQGNSA. The CDR3 runs to 14 residues. The CDR3 region is CASSLQAFNTEAFF.

The chain has TRBV29-1 and TRBJ2-5. Germline V lookup: CDR1 SQVTM, CDR2 ANQGSEA. The CDR3 extends over 12 amino acids. The CDR3 loop reads CSVEDNQETQYF.

The chain links TRBV20-1 to TRBJ2-1. This CDR3 spans 15 amino acids. Germline V lookup: CDR1 DFQATT, CDR2 SNEGSKA (reference sequence). The CDR3 is CSAREFRVGYNEQFF.

CDR3 loop: CASSLLRGIGTDTQYF. The chain employs TRBV6-2 or TRBV6-3 and TRBJ2-3; TCRdb returns TRBD1, unconfirmable since there is no DNA. Germline CDR1 is MNHEY and CDR2 is SVGEGT. The CDR3 loop spans 16 amino acids.

The chain recombines TRBV23-1 with TRBJ2-3; there is no DNA to check the TCRdb D call of TRBD2. TRBV23-1 is filed as an ORF, its function uncertain. The CDR3 consists of 16 residues. The CDR3 protein is CASSHDCRGGDDTQYF.

V gene TRBV5-1 combines with J gene TRBJ1-3; the D call from TCRdb, TRBD1, cannot be confirmed without DNA. Germline-derived CDR1 and CDR2 are SGHRS and YFSETQ. The CDR3 is 14 amino acids. The CDR3 loop is CASSRGGAGNTIYF.

The CDR3: CSATAGADTQYF. This sequence joins TRBV20-1 and TRBJ2-3; the TRBD2 assignment by TCRdb is unverifiable without DNA. This CDR3 region has 12 residues. Looked up from germline, CDR1 is DFQATT and CDR2 is SNEGSKA (reference sequence).